This TCR beta chain emerged from a study of cytotoxic CD8 clonotypes in ibrutinib-treated CLL. Study in general: Collecting the response samples happened after a median approximately twelve months of treatment, with a range of 6 to 36.

Study-level points and caveats: Sampling schedules were unmatched across sustained-remission and progressing patients. Public clonotypes occurred uncommonly; on treatment, they contracted or remained stable.

To note about this clone: The antigen is undetermined.

The protocol was immunoSEQ multiplex PCR, while the TCRdb copy is restricted to in-frame clones and leaves out a portion. The table includes 160,000 or so clones, around 80% detected once. Trimming pared 5 bases from V and 6 bases from J, leaving 11 bases between. Germline V gene lookup returns CDR1 SGHTA and CDR2 FQGNSA. The CDR3 runs 12 residues. The sequence came from a human donor with chronic lymphocytic leukemia. V gene TRBV7-2 combines with J gene TRBJ2-7; no clear D. The input for sequencing was PBMCs, taken after 24 months of ibrutinib treatment. CDR3 in amino acids: CASSLLPREQYF. CDR3 bases: TGTGCCAGCAGCCTCCTCCCCCGCGAGCAGTACTTC.